This T cell receptor (beta chain) came from a study of T cells in tumors after PD-1 blockade (dated by TCRdb to between 2018 and 2020). Looking at the study overall: Exclusion criteria were prior checkpoint blockade, use of systemic immunosuppressants, or recent radiotherapy or other anti-cancer therapy within 4 weeks. Pembrolizumab 200 mg every 3 weeks or cemiplimab 350 mg every 2 weeks was administered to patients. Some patients also continued taking vismodegib 150 mg daily during anti-PD-1 treatment. On average, tumor samples had 26,066 TCR templates (range about 550-99,264) and 5,000 to 7,500 unique clonotypes, approximately 20-fold deeper than single-cell TCR sequencing. Paired single-cell RNA and TCR sequencing was performed on site-matched tumors from BCC or SCC patients before and after anti-PD-1 therapy. RECIST version 1.1 was used to assess clinical response. What the research found in general, with its limitations: The source of novel T cell clones was not identified and could include lymphoid organs or rare unexpanded clones within the tumor or its periphery. Exhausted CD8+ clones expanded after therapy were mostly novel clonotypes undetected pre-treatment, suggesting clonal replacement rather than reinvigoration of pre-existing clones. Roughly 40% of TCR clonotypes from the tumor were detected in blood, and certain novel exhausted tumor clones were present in blood collected before treatment, which suggests recruitment from the periphery. Comparisons between pre- and post-treatment samples were the only ones where clonal replacement appeared, with none seen between two pre-treatment samples, a pattern that argues against artifacts from biopsy timing or location.

The meaning of the sample's time point label: before anti-PD-1 therapy. Tumor biopsies were site-matched, taken from the same primary tumor before and after PD-1 blockade. For bulk TCRbeta sequencing, genomic DNA was extracted from tumor biopsies or peripheral blood, and input amounts ranged from roughly 550 ng to 6,500 ng. To detect rare clonotypes with greater sensitivity than single-cell TCR sequencing, bulk TCRbeta sequencing was done on the leftover biopsy material. Every patient was a poor candidate for surgical resection and had histologically proven advanced or metastatic basal or squamous cell carcinoma. Of the ten to twelve patients in the basal cell carcinoma cohort, eight or nine underwent bulk tumor TCR sequencing. Fresh biopsies came from the site of the primary tumor, and part of the tissue was kept in RNAlater for exome and bulk TCR sequencing. The immunoSEQ platform was used to carry out deep TCRbeta sequencing. The study's own analysis went as follows. For further analysis, only productive rearrangements were exported out of the immunoSEQ Analyzer. Clones with significant expansion or contraction between timepoints were called with a two-sided binomial test at Bonferroni-corrected P below 0.01. Bulk TCRbeta clonotypes were assigned T cell phenotypes by matching to single-cell RNA+TCR-seq clones sharing the same TCRbeta sequence. Clone enrichment in tumor was calculated as tumor frequency divided by PBMC frequency from bulk TCR sequencing. TCRs were grouped by GLIPH into specificity groups, defined as clusters of distinct TCRs likely recognizing common antigens via shared CDR3 motifs. TCRdb's version of the immuneACCESS table is confined to in-frame rearrangements and falls short of the full clone set. An unresolved V gene accounts for under half of the shortfall where checked; the remainder is of unknown origin. From that table come the V and J calls and clone size; the DNA was used to work out D and trimming. Present in this sample are approximately 12,000 clones, about 60% of which were seen just once. The ten largest clonotypes hold about 15% of the sample.

This clone came up a few times. It lacks a known antigen. Base-call qualities are not available, and no considerably larger clone is one nucleotide away. The germline V gene gives CDR1 as SGHNT and CDR2 as YENEEA. The CDR3 measures 15 amino acids from cysteine to phenylalanine. Only the CDR3 DNA is retained, 45 bases long and in frame from the first base. Trimming at the junction amounts to 0 bases on V and 0 bases on J, and the germline ends lie 8 bases apart. The source of this sequence is a human donor with basal cell carcinoma. Sample: tumor tissue, taken before anti-PD-1 treatment. This sequence uses TRBV11-3 and TRBJ1-1; no D gene is confidently identified. The CDR3 in this case is CASSLEGYLNTEAFF. The DNA reads TGTGCCAGCAGCTTAGAAGGGTACTTGAACACTGAAGCTTTCTTT.